The 7 T cell receptor beta chains given below trace back to one sample, sequenced in a study of regulatory T cells in long-lasting Graves disease. HTBI primers from iRepertoire and Arm-PCR of CDR3 regions yielded the TCR beta libraries. A single record per CDR3 protein comes from TCRdb applying MiXCR to the multiplex PCR reads. Of around 230,000 distinct CDR3 sequences in the sample, 15% to 20% were seen once. Time point indicated: newly diagnosed GD, antithyroid drugs for less than 3 months. PBMC RNA served as the TCR library source. The source material was peripheral blood mononuclear cells (PBMCs), sampled at new diagnosis, from a patient treated with antithyroid drugs. These receptors were collected from a female donor with Graves disease.

This clonotype was detected a few times. The V call is TRBV10-2, the J call TRBJ2-7; no clear D gene. Trimming pared 8 bases from V and 1 base from J, leaving 15 bases between. CDR1 WSHSY and CDR2 SAAADI come from the germline V gene. CDR3 length: 14 residues. The CDR3 reads CASSGVVGSYEQYF. CDR3 nucleotide sequence: TGCGCCAGCTCAGGTGTGGTGGGGTCCTACGAGCAGTACTTC.

This clonotype was seen repeatedly, ten times or more. The rearrangement joins TRBV18 to TRBJ2-6; 8 nucleotides line up with TRBD2. The germline gives CDR1 KGHSH, CDR2 LQKENI. Trimming cost V 3 bases and J 0 bases; bases outside gene matches: 7. There are 18 residues in the CDR3. CDR3 residues: CASSPPLSGGSGANVLTF. CDR3 in DNA: TGTGCCAGCTCACCTCCTCTCAGCGGGGGCTCTGGGGCCAACGTCCTGACTTTC.

There are many counts of this clonotype. J is TRBJ1-1 and V is TRBV2; 8 nucleotides agree with TRBD1. The CDR3 contains 13 residues. Per the germline V gene, CDR1 is SNHLY and CDR2 is FYNNEI. The V and J ends lost 9 bases and 4 bases, in that order; junction bases with no gene match: 7. CDR3 amino acids: CARNPGQGTEAFF. CDR3 sequence (DNA): TGTGCCAGGAACCCCGGACAGGGCACTGAAGCTTTCTTT.

A few counts support this clonotype. V is TRBV6-1 and J is TRBJ2-5; D remains ambiguous. Germline values: CDR1 MNHNS, CDR2 SASEGT. Trimming pared 6 bases from V and 5 bases from J, leaving 13 bases between. The CDR3 spans 13 residues. CDR3 sequence: CASRTPALETQYF. The CDR3 coding sequence is TGTGCCAGCAGGACCCCGGCGCTGGAGACCCAGTACTTC.

The V and J genes are TRBV7-6 and TRBJ2-1, with D unresolved. In germline, CDR1 is SGHVS, CDR2 FNYEAQ. The CDR3 is 12 residues long. V lost 2 bases, J lost 10 bases, and 9 bases lay in between. The CDR3 sequence is CASSLLGYEQFF. The CDR3 region has the DNA TGTGCCAGCAGCTTACTGGGTTACGAGCAGTTCTTC.

There are many counts of this clonotype. This rearrangement joins TRBV30 to TRBJ1-3; a weak D match, TRBD1 (5 bases). There are 17 residues in the CDR3. Trimming removed 3 bases from V and 0 bases from J, with 18 bases in between. Germline V CDR1 and CDR2: GTSNPN, SVGIG (reference sequence). The CDR3 DNA reads TGTGCCTGGAGACCGGGGACGGTATCTAACTCTGGAAACACCATATATTTT. Translating it yields CAWRPGTVSNSGNTIYF.

V usage is TRBV20-1 and J usage is TRBJ2-3, with 14 bases matching TRBD2. Germline CDR1 DFQATT, CDR2 SNEGSKA (reference sequence). This CDR3 contains 16 residues. The V segment lost 2 bases and the J segment 1 base; nucleotides outside the gene matches: 2. The CDR3 here is CSARQGLAGGTDTQYF. CDR3 coding DNA: TGCAGTGCTAGACAGGGACTAGCGGGAGGCACAGATACGCAGTATTTT.